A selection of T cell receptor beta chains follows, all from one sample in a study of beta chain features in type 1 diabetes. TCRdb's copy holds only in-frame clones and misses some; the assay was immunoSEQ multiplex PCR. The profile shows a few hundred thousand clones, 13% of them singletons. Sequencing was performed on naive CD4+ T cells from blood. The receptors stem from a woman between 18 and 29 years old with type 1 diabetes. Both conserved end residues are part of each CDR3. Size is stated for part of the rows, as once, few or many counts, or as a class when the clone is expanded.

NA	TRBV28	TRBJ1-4	CASGTQGEKLFF
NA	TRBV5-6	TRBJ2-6	CATYHSSGANVLTF
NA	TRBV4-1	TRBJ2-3	CASSQGTAGRGTDTQYF
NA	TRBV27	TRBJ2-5	CASSLSGTSGSETQYF
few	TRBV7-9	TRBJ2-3	CASSLGDRATDTQYF
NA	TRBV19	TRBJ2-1	CASRRQGNNEQFF
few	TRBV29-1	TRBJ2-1	CSVEEGLAGGSEQFF
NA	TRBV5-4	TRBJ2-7	CASSAGTSAAYEQYF
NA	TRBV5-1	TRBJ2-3	CASSPGQVTDTQYF
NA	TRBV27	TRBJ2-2	CASQTGRTGGDTGELFF
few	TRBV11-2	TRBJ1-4	CASSLRVNEKLFF
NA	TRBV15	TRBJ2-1	CATSRPPGLAGGSSYNEQFF
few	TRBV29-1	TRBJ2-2	CSVVDRNTGELFF
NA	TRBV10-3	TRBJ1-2	CAISELSPAAYGYTF
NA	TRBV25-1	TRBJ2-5	CASSVGQGRQTQYF
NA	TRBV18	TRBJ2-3	CASSQAPGGGTDTQYF
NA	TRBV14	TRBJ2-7	CASSQGQLEYF
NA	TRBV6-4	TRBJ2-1	CASSSGTSGINEQFF
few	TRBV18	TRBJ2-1	CASSAAGYNEQFF
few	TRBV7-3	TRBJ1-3	CASSHTGTGNTIYF
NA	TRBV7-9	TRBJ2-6	CASSLGGGSSGANVLTF
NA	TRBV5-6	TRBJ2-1	CASSLRLAGEYEQFF
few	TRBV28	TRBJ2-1	CASSLGSGRDTEQFF
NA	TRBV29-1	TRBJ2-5	CSVEASGGGETQYF
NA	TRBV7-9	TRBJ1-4	CASSLGVLSEGLFF
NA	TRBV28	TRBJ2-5	CASSLPGIEQTQYF
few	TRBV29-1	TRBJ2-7	CSVEGVSQGVFPYEQYF
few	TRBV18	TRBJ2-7	CASSGPGLAAGEQYF
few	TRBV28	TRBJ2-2	CASSLASGSGTGELFF
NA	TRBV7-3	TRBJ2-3	CASSLSPGTVTSTDTQYF
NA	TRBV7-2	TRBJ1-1	CASSFSLVGNTEAFF
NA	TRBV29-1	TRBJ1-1	CSVVDKGVVPEAFF
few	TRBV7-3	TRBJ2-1	CASSSPGLATGGEQFF
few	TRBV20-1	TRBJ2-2	CSASQGGELFF
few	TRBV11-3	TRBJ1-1	CASSPHSAEAFF
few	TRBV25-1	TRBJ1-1	CASSATGTGGTEAFF
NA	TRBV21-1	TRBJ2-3	CASNGLAETRTDTQYF
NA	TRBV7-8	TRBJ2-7	CASSFMPGGTYEQYF
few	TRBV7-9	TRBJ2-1	CASSLQRGRNEQFF
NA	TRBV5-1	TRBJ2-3	CASATTGDTDTQYF
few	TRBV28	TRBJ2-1	CASSLYSYEQFF
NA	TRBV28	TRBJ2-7	CASTIHEPYEQYF
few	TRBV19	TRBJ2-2	CASSIEGGANTGELFF
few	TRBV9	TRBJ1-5	CASSVSDRGNQPQHF
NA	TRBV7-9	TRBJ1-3	CASSKPGQGVAIYF
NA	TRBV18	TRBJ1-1	CASSLGQGVSEAFF